The sequence of this TCR beta chain was determined in a study of blood T cell repertoires in COVID-19. Study context: Spain, Italy and the United States supplied samples that represented acute and convalescent COVID-19. The analysed material was cDNA or gDNA that came from T cells, B-cell-depleted T cells, or PBMCs.

The authors' processing: Nucleated cell number was recorded as an estimate derived from reference gene primer amplification. Method: immunoSEQ multiplex PCR; TCRdb's copy keeps in-frame clones and lacks some. That table is the source of V, J and clone size, and D and trimming were worked out from the DNA. The data show approximately 110,000 clones, around 83% seen once. The V and J ends lost 4 bases and 0 bases respectively, with 10 bases between them. Germline V gene lookup returns CDR1 SGHRS and CDR2 YFSETQ. This CDR3 has 14 residues. V is TRBV5-1 and J is TRBJ2-5, with a weak D call TRBD1 (6 bases). This sequence was found in a woman of 80 years or more with active or convalescent COVID-19. The specimen sequenced was peripheral blood. The CDR3 protein is CASSPGTNQETQYF. CDR3 in DNA: TGCGCCAGCAGCCCCGGGACAAACCAAGAGACCCAGTACTTC.